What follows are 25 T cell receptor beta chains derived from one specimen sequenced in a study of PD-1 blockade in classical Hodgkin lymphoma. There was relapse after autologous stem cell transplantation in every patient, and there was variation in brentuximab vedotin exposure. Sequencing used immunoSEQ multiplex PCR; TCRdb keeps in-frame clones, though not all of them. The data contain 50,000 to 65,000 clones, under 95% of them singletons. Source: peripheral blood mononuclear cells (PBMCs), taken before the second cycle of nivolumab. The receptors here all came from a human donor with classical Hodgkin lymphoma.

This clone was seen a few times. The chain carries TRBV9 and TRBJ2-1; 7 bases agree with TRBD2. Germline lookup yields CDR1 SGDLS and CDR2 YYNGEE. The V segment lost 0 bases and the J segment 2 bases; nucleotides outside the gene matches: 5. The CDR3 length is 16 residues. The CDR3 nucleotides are TGTGCCAGCAGCGTAGAACAGCGGGGTGCCTACAATGAGCAGTTCTTC. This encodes CASSVEQRGAYNEQFF.

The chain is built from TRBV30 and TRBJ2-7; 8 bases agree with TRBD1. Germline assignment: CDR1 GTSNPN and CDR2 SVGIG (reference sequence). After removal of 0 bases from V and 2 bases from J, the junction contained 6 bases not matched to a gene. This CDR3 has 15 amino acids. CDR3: CAWSVQGARTYEQYF. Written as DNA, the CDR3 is TGTGCCTGGAGTGTCCAGGGGGCTAGGACCTACGAGCAGTACTTC. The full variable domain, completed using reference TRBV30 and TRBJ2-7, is SQTIHQWPATLVQPVGSPLSLECTVEGTSNPNLYWYRQAAGRGLQLLFYSVGIGQISSEVPQNLSASRPQDRQFILSSKKLLLSDSGFYLCAWSVQGARTYEQYFGPGTRLTVT.

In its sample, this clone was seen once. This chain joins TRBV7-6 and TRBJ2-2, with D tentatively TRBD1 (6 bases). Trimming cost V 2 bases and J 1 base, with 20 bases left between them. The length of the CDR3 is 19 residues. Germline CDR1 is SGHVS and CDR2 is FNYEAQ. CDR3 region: CASSLQTGPIALNTGELFF. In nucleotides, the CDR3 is TGTGCCAGCAGCTTACAGACAGGCCCAATTGCGCTGAACACCGGGGAGCTGTTTTTT.

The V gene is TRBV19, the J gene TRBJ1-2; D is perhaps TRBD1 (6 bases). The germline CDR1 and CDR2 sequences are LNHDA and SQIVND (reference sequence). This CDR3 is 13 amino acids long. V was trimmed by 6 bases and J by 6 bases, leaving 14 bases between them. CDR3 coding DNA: TGTGCCAGTAGCCCTTACAGGGAACATGGCTACACCTTC. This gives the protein CASSPYREHGYTF. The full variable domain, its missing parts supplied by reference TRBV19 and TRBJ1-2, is DGGITQSPKYLFRKEGQNVTLSCEQNLNHDAMYWYRQDPGQGLRLIYYSQIVNDFQKGDIAEGYSVSREKKESFPLTVTSAQKNPTAFYLCASSPYREHGYTFGSGTRLTVV.

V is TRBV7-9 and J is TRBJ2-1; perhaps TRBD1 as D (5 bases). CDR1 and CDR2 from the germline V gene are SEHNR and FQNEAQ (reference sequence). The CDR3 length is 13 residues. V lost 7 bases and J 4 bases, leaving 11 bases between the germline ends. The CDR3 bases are TGTGCCAGCAATGTAGGGGATTACAATGAGCAGTTCTTC. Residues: CASNVGDYNEQFF.

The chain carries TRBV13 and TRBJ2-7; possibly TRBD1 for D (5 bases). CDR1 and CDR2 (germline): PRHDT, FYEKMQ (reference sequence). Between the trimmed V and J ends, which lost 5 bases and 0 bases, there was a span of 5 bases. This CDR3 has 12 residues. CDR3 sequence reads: CASSQGSYEQYF. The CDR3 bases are TGTGCCAGCAGCCAGGGCTCCTACGAGCAGTACTTC.

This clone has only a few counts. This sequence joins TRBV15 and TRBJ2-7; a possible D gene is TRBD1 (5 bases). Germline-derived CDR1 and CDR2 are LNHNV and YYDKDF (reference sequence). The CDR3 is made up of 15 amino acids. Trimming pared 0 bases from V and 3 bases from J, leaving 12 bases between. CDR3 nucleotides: TGTGCCACCAGCAGAGAGGCAGGGATTTACTACGAGCAGTACTTC. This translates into CATSREAGIYYEQYF.

For the CDR3, the DNA is TGTGCCAGCAGTTTGAAGGTAGGGACAGGGATAACTGAAGCTTTCTTT. This encodes CASSLKVGTGITEAFF. This chain connects TRBV27 to TRBJ1-1, with TRBD1 identical over 9 bases. The CDR3 loop spans 16 amino acids. Trimming cost V 3 bases and J 5 bases; bases outside gene matches: 10. The germline gives CDR1 MNHEY, CDR2 SMNVEV (reference sequence).

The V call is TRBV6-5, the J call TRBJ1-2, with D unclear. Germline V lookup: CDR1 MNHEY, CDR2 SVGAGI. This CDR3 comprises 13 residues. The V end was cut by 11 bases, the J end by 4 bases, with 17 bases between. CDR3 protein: CAAQRGEAYGYTF. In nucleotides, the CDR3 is TGTGCCGCTCAGCGGGGAGAGGCCTATGGCTACACCTTC.

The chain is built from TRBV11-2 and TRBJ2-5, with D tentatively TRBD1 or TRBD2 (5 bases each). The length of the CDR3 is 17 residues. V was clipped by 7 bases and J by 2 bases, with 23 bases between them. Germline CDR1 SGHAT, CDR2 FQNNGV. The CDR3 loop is CASTPERWDPAQETQYF. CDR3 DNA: TGTGCCAGCACCCCAGAGCGATGGGACCCGGCGCAAGAGACCCAGTACTTC. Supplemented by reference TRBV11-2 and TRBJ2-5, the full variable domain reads EAGVAQSPRYKIIEKRQSVAFWCNPISGHATLYWYQQILGQGPKLLIQFQNNGVVDDSQLPKDRFSAERLKGVDSTLKIQPAKLEDSAVYLCASTPERWDPAQETQYFGPGTRLLVL.

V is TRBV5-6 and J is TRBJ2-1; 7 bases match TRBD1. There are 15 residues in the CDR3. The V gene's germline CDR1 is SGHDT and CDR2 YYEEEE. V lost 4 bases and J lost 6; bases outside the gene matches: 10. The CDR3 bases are TGTGCCAGCAGCCCTGACAGGGCAGGAGGCAATGAGCAGTTCTTC. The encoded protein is CASSPDRAGGNEQFF.

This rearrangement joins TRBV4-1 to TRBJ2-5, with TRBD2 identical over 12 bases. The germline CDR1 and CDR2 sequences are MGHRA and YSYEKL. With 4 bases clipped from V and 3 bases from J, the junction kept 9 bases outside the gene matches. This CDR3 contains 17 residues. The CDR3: CASSPPGTSGGKETQYF. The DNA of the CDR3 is TGCGCCAGCAGCCCCCCGGGCACTAGCGGGGGGAAAGAGACCCAGTACTTC.

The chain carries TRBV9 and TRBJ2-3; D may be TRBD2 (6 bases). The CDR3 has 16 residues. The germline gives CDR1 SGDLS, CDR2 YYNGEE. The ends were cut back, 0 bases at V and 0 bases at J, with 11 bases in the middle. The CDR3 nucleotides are TGTGCCAGCAGCGTAGGAATACGGGAGAGCACAGATACGCAGTATTTT. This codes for CASSVGIRESTDTQYF.

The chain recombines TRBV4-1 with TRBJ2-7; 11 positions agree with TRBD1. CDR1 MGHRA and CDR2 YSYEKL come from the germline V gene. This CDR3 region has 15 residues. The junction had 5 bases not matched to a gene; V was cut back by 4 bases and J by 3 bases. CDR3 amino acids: CASSPSGTGGYEQYF. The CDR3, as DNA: TGCGCCAGCAGCCCCTCCGGGACAGGGGGCTACGAGCAGTACTTC.

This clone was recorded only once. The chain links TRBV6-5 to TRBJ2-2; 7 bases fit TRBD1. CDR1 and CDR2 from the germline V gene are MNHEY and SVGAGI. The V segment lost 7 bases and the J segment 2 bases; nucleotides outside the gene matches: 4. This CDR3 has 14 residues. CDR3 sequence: CASTDRPNTGELFF. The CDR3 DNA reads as TGTGCCAGCACGGACAGGCCTAACACCGGGGAGCTGTTTTTT.

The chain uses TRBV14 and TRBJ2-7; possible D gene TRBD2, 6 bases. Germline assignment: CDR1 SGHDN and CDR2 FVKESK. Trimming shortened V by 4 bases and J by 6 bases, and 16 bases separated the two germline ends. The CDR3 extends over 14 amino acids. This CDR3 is CASSPTSSFGEQYF. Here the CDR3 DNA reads TGTGCCAGCAGCCCGACTAGTTCGTTCGGCGAGCAGTACTTC.

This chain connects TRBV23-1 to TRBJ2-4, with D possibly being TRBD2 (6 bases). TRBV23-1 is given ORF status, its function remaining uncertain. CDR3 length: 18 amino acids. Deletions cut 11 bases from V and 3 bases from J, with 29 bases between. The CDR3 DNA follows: TGCGCCGGACCCAGTACACTAGCCCCCTTATTCGTCAAAAACATTCAGTACTTC. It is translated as CAGPSTLAPLFVKNIQYF.

The chain's CDR3 is CASSFSGSWDEQFF. For the CDR3, the DNA is TGTGCCAGCAGCTTCAGCGGGAGCTGGGATGAGCAGTTCTTC. The chain joins TRBV7-3 to TRBJ2-1, with 8 bases aligning to TRBD2. The CDR3 has 14 amino acids. Germline assignment: CDR1 SGHTA and CDR2 FQGTGA. Trimming removed 3 bases from V and 8 bases from J; junction bases left unmatched: 6.

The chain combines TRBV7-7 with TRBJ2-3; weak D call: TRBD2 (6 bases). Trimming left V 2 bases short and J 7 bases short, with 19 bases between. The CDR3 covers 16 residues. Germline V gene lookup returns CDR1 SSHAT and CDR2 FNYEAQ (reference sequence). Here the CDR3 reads CASSLLAGDGGNTQYF. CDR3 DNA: TGTGCCAGCAGCTTACTGGCAGGAGATGGGGGGAATACGCAGTATTTT.

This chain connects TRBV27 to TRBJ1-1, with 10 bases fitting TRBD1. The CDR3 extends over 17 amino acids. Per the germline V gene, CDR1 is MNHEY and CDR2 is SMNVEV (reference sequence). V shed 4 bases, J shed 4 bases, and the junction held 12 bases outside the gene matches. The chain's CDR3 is CASSSPIRQGAPTEAFF. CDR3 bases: TGTGCCAGCAGTTCCCCGATTCGACAGGGGGCGCCCACTGAAGCTTTCTTT.

The DNA for the CDR3 is TGTGCCTGGGGGGTCGCCTACAATGAGCAGTTCTTC. It translates to CAWGVAYNEQFF. The rearrangement links TRBV30 to TRBJ2-1; D is uncertain. V was clipped by 5 bases and J by 2 bases, with 7 bases between them. This CDR3 is built from 12 residues. Germline lookup yields CDR1 GTSNPN and CDR2 SVGIG (reference sequence).

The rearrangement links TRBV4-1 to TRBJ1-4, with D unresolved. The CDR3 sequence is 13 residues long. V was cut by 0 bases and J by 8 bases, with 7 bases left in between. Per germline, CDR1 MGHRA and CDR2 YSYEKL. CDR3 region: CASSQDRAEKLFF. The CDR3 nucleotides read TGCGCCAGCAGCCAAGATCGCGCCGAAAAACTGTTTTTT.

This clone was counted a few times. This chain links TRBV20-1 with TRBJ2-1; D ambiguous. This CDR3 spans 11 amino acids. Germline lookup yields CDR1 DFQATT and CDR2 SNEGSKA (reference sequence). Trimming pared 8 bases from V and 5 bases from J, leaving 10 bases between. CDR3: CSTYSNNEQFF. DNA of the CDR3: TGCAGTACGTACAGCAACAATGAGCAGTTCTTC.

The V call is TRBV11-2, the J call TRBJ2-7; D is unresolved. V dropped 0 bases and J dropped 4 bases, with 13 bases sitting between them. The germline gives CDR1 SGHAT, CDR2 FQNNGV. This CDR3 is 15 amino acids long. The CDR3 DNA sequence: TGTGCCAGCAGCTTAGATTTGAGCCTCGGGTACGAGCAGTACTTC. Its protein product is CASSLDLSLGYEQYF.

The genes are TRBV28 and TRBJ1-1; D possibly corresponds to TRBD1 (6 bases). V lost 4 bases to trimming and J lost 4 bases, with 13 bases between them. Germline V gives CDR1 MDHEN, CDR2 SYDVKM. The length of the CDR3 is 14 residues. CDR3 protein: CASSSPGEITEAFF. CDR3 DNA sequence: TGTGCCAGCAGTTCTCCAGGGGAGATCACTGAAGCTTTCTTT.